This T cell receptor beta chain is drawn from a study of OX40 agonist ivuxolimab in advanced cancers. Across the whole study: The dose-escalation cohort was about 80% male, with a mean age of around 60 years, ranging about 23 to 90.

Produced via immunoSEQ multiplex PCR; TCRdb's table is partial and in-frame only. The sample yields under 95,000 clones, approximately 86% seen once. General observations from the study: CD8+ T cells (on average) carried more expanded clones than CD4+ T cells. Antigen specificity was not determined for the expanded peripheral T cells.

In regard to this clone: Its antigen is currently unknown.

Germline CDR1 is SGHDT and CDR2 is YYEEEE. The V gene lost 2 bases and the J gene lost 4 bases, with 1 base spanning the gap. The length of the CDR3 is 11 residues. The TCR sequence derives from an adult with an advanced solid tumor such as melanoma, head and neck, liver or kidney cancer. V and J are TRBV5-6 and TRBJ2-1; no definite D call. This sample comprised CD4+ or CD8+ T cells sorted from blood, obtained in a trial of the OX40 agonist ivuxolimab. The CDR3 spells CASSFYNEQFF. CDR3 coding DNA: TGTGCCAGCAGCTTTTACAATGAGCAGTTCTTC. Full variable domain (rest looked up from reference TRBV5-6 and TRBJ2-1): DAGVTQSPTHLIKTRGQQVTLRCSPKSGHDTVSWYQQALGQGPQFIFQYYEEEERQRGNFPDRFSGHQFPNYSSELNVNALLLGDSALYLCASSFYNEQFFGPGTRLTVL.